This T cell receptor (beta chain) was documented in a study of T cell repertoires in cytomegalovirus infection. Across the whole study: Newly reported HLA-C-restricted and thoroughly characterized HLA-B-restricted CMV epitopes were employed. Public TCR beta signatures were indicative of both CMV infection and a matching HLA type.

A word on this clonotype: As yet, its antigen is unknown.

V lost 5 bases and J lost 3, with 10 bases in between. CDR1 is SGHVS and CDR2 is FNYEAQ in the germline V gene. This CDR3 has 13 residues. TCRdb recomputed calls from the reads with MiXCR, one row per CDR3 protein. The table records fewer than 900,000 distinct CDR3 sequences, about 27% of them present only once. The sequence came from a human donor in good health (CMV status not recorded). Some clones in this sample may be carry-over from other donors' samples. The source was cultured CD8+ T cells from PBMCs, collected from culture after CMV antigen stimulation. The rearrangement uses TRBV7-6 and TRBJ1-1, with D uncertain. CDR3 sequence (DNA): TGTGCCAGCAGCCAGGAGAGCTACACTGAAGCTTTCTTT. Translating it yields CASSQESYTEAFF. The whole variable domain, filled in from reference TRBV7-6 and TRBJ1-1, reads GAGVSQSPRYKVTKRGQDVALRCDPISGHVSLYWYRQALGQGPEFLTYFNYEAQQDKSGLPNDRFSAERPEGSISTLTIQRTEQRDSAMYRCASSQESYTEAFFGQGTRLTVV.